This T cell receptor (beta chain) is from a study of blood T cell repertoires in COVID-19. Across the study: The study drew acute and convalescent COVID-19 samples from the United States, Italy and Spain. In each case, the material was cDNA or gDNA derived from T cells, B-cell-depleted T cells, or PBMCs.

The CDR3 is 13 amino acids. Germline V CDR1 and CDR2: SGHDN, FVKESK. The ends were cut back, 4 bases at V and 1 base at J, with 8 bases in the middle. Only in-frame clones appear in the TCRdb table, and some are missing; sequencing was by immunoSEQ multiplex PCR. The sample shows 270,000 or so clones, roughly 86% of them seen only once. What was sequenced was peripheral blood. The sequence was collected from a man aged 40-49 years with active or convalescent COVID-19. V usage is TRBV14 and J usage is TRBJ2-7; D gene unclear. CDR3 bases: TGTGCCAGCAGCCTCGTTAATTCCTACGAGCAGTACTTC. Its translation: CASSLVNSYEQYF.